The 32 T cell receptor beta chains below all came from one sample that was sequenced in a study of OX40 agonist ivuxolimab in advanced cancers. Profiled with immunoSEQ multiplex PCR; TCRdb holds only in-frame clones, not every one. The table shows 20,000 to 25,000 clones, with approximately 89% occurring only once. This sample comprised CD4+ or CD8+ T cells sorted from blood, obtained in a trial of the OX40 agonist ivuxolimab. The receptors were sampled from an adult with an advanced solid tumor such as melanoma, head and neck, liver or kidney cancer.

The rearrangement joins TRBV5-1 to TRBJ2-5, with D tentatively TRBD2 (6 bases). Trimming took 4 bases from V and 2 from J, leaving 12 bases between them. The CDR3 has 14 residues. From germline, CDR1 is SGHRS and CDR2 YFSETQ. Here the CDR3 reads CASSIIAVQETQYF. The CDR3 region has the DNA TGCGCCAGCAGCATAATAGCGGTGCAAGAGACCCAGTACTTC. Looking up the rest from reference TRBV5-1 and TRBJ2-5 gives the full variable domain: KAGVTQTPRYLIKTRGQQVTLSCSPISGHRSVSWYQQTPGQGLQFLFEYFSETQRNKGNFPGRFSGRQFSNSRSEMNVSTLELGDSALYLCASSIIAVQETQYFGPGTRLLVL.

The chain recombines TRBV7-9 with TRBJ1-3; D unclear. The germline V gene has CDR1 SEHNR and CDR2 FQNEAQ (reference sequence). V lost 1 base, J lost 0 bases, and 4 bases lay in between. The CDR3 loop spans 14 amino acids. This CDR3 is CASSLVLSGNTIYF. Written as DNA, the CDR3 is TGTGCCAGCAGCTTAGTTCTCTCTGGAAACACCATATATTTT.

This chain connects TRBV28 to TRBJ2-7; 8 bases are a match to TRBD1. From germline, CDR1 is MDHEN and CDR2 SYDVKM. The CDR3 sequence is 14 residues long. V dropped 6 bases and J dropped 4; count of bases not matched to a gene: 8. The DNA for the CDR3 is TGTGCCAGCAGCATCCAGGGGGCTTGGTACGAGCAGTACTTC. Translating it yields CASSIQGAWYEQYF.

The chain combines TRBV7-2 with TRBJ1-5, with TRBD1 matching 9 bases. Germline V gene lookup returns CDR1 SGHTA and CDR2 FQGNSA. The CDR3 has 15 amino acids. Trimming cost V 5 bases and J 9 bases; bases outside gene matches: 11. The CDR3 sequence: CASSPGGGTGRPQHF. The CDR3 DNA is TGTGCCAGCAGCCCCGGGGGGGGGACAGGGAGGCCCCAGCATTTT.

CDR3 loop: CASSFLGSQYEQYF. The CDR3, as DNA: TGTGCCAGCAGTTTTCTAGGCTCGCAATACGAGCAGTACTTC. The chain employs TRBV27 and TRBJ2-7; D unresolved. The V end was cut by 3 bases, the J end by 4 bases, with 13 bases between. Germline V gives CDR1 MNHEY, CDR2 SMNVEV (reference sequence). The CDR3 sequence is 14 residues long.

This sequence joins TRBV14 and TRBJ1-4; the D is unclear. The germline gives CDR1 SGHDN, CDR2 FVKESK. The CDR3 is 13 residues long. V shed 9 bases and J shed 3 bases, with 11 bases lying between them. CDR3 nucleotide sequence: TGTGCCAGTTGCCGGGCCGCTAATGAAAAACTGTTTTTT. Translation gives CASCRAANEKLFF.

This clone was picked up one time. This chain joins TRBV5-1 and TRBJ1-2, with D uncertain. Germline V gene sequence: CDR1 SGHRS, CDR2 YFSETQ. This CDR3 region has 14 residues. The V and J ends lost 0 bases and 8 bases respectively, with 14 bases between them. The CDR3 reads CASSLGAGGRGYTF. CDR3 nucleotide sequence: TGCGCCAGCAGCTTGGGGGCAGGAGGACGGGGCTACACCTTC.

The genes are TRBV10-1 and TRBJ2-7; unclear D gene. With 0 bases removed from V and 4 bases from J, the gap between germline ends came to 19 bases. This CDR3 is 17 amino acids long. Germline CDR1 is WNHNN and CDR2 is SYGVQD (reference sequence). The CDR3 DNA follows: TGCGCCAGCAGTGAGTCTAACGACATGAGAACCGGGTACGAGCAGTACTTC. It codes for CASSESNDMRTGYEQYF.

This CDR3 is CASSRLAGRETQYF. In nucleotides, the CDR3 is TGTGCCAGCAGTAGACTAGCGGGACGAGAGACCCAGTACTTC. The chain uses TRBV2 and TRBJ2-5; 11 nucleotides line up with TRBD2. The CDR3 consists of 14 residues. The germline gives CDR1 SNHLY, CDR2 FYNNEI. V lost 5 bases to trimming and J lost 4 bases; unmatched junction nucleotides: 3.

The chain uses TRBV5-1 and TRBJ1-3; no clear D. The CDR3 runs to 13 residues. V lost 6 bases, J lost 0 bases, and 7 bases lay in between. CDR1 SGHRS and CDR2 YFSETQ come from the germline V gene. The CDR3, as DNA: TGCGCCAGCAAGGAGGTCTCTGGAAACACCATATATTTT. It is translated as CASKEVSGNTIYF.

J is TRBJ1-2 and V is TRBV27; the D is unclear. The CDR3 loop spans 14 amino acids. Trimming pared 9 bases from V and 8 bases from J, leaving 22 bases between. Per the germline V gene, CDR1 is MNHEY and CDR2 is SMNVEV (reference sequence). The CDR3 region has the DNA TGTGCCAGTTCGAGGTCCCTACAGACGGGGGGCTACACCTTC. Protein product: CASSRSLQTGGYTF.

The genes are TRBV27 and TRBJ2-7; the D is unclear. V was trimmed by 5 bases and J by 3 bases, leaving 17 bases between them. Germline V gene data show CDR1 as MNHEY and CDR2 as SMNVEV (reference sequence). The CDR3 has 15 residues. The CDR3 nucleotides are TGTGCCAGCAGTCCCGACCGCTCCCGAGGCTACGAGCAGTACTTC. Translating gives CASSPDRSRGYEQYF.

The V and J genes are TRBV10-3 and TRBJ2-5, with 12 bases lining up with TRBD2. Germline assignment: CDR1 ENHRY and CDR2 SYGVKD. V lost 4 bases and J lost 6; bases outside the gene matches: 21. The CDR3 is 20 residues long. This chain's CDR3 is CAISVTRVWLAGGWRKTQYF. CDR3 coding DNA: TGTGCCATCAGTGTCACTCGAGTGTGGCTAGCGGGAGGGTGGCGGAAGACCCAGTACTTC.

This chain uses TRBV5-5 with TRBJ1-5, with D possibly matching TRBD1 (6 bases). The length of the CDR3 is 14 residues. Germline V gives CDR1 SGHKS, CDR2 YYEKEE (reference sequence). V was pared by 3 bases and J by 3 bases, with 10 bases between. CDR3 protein: CASSSGQLNQPQHF. The CDR3 region has the DNA TGTGCCAGCAGCTCAGGACAGCTCAATCAGCCCCAGCATTTT.

The chain has TRBV11-2 and TRBJ2-6; 9 nucleotides align to TRBD2. J was trimmed by 1 base and V by 2 bases; bases with no gene match: 6. The CDR3 is made up of 18 amino acids. Per germline, CDR1 SGHAT and CDR2 FQNNGV. CDR3 in amino acids: CASSLLSSGISGANVLTF. CDR3 nucleotides: TGTGCCAGCAGCTTACTGTCTAGCGGGATTTCTGGGGCCAACGTCCTGACTTTC.

The chain is built from TRBV10-1 and TRBJ2-3, with 7 bases that match TRBD1. From germline, CDR1 is WNHNN and CDR2 SYGVQD (reference sequence). The CDR3 contains 12 residues. Trimming removed 5 bases from V and 8 bases from J; junction bases left unmatched: 4. CDR3 in amino acids: CASSPNRGTQYF. CDR3 nucleotide sequence: TGCGCCAGCAGTCCCAACAGGGGTACGCAGTATTTT.

The chain has TRBV19 and TRBJ2-1, with D tentatively TRBD2 (6 bases). Germline CDR1 is LNHDA and CDR2 is SQIVND (reference sequence). V was cut by 5 bases and J by 0 bases, with 11 bases left in between. This CDR3 spans 15 amino acids. CDR3 amino acids: CASSRASVSYNEQFF. The CDR3 coding sequence is TGTGCCAGTAGTCGGGCTAGCGTCTCCTACAATGAGCAGTTCTTC.

This sequence joins TRBV11-3 and TRBJ2-3; the D call may be TRBD1 or TRBD2 (6 bases each). Germline V CDR1 and CDR2: SGHNT, YENEEA. This CDR3 has 15 residues. The V end was cut by 1 base, the J end by 4 bases, with 12 bases between. For the CDR3, the DNA is TGTGCCAGCAGCTTAGGCGAGGGGGAGGCAGATACGCAGTATTTT. This translates into CASSLGEGEADTQYF. Complete variable domain (other parts from reference TRBV11-3 and TRBJ2-3): EAGVVQSPRYKIIEKKQPVAFWCNPISGHNTLYWYLQNLGQGPELLIRYENEEAVDDSQLPKDRFSAERLKGVDSTLKIQPAELGDSAVYLCASSLGEGEADTQYFGPGTRLTVL.

V usage is TRBV6-5 and J usage is TRBJ2-7, with 8 positions matching TRBD1. Per the germline V gene, CDR1 is MNHEY and CDR2 is SVGAGI. CDR3 length: 14 amino acids. V shed 6 bases, J shed 2 bases, and the junction held 6 bases outside the gene matches. The CDR3 spells CASRRQGTAYEQYF. The CDR3 DNA reads as TGTGCCAGCAGACGACAGGGGACAGCCTACGAGCAGTACTTC.

The chain carries TRBV5-1 and TRBJ2-5, with D perhaps matching TRBD1 (6 bases). V shed 5 bases and J shed 3 bases, with 11 bases lying between them. The CDR3 sequence is 13 residues long. CDR1 is SGHRS and CDR2 is YFSETQ in the germline V gene. The CDR3 loop is CASSAGVEETQYF. CDR3 DNA sequence: TGCGCCAGCAGTGCAGGGGTGGAAGAGACCCAGTACTTC. Combining the CDR3 with reference TRBV5-1 and TRBJ2-5 gives the whole variable domain KAGVTQTPRYLIKTRGQQVTLSCSPISGHRSVSWYQQTPGQGLQFLFEYFSETQRNKGNFPGRFSGRQFSNSRSEMNVSTLELGDSALYLCASSAGVEETQYFGPGTRLLVL.

This clone was observed once. The chain employs TRBV6-5 and TRBJ1-2; tentative D call: TRBD1 (5 bases). The CDR3 is 14 amino acids. Germline V gives CDR1 MNHEY, CDR2 SVGAGI. The V end was cut by 0 bases, the J end by 8 bases, with 13 bases between. CDR3 sequence: CASSYSGQATGYTF. The CDR3 coding sequence is TGTGCCAGCAGTTACTCGGGGCAGGCTACCGGCTACACCTTC.

This clone was counted a single time. The chain carries TRBV7-3 and TRBJ2-1, with D possibly TRBD2 on 6 matching bases. The length of the CDR3 is 11 residues. Germline loops: CDR1 SGHTA, CDR2 FQGTGA. V dropped 8 bases and J dropped 6 bases, with 8 bases sitting between them. CDR3 nucleotide sequence: TGTGCCAGCGCCGGGGGCAATGAGCAGTTCTTC. Translation gives CASAGGNEQFF.

V is TRBV29-1 and J is TRBJ2-7; D possibly corresponds to TRBD2 (6 bases). V lost 5 bases to trimming and J lost 7 bases, with 21 bases between them. The CDR3 consists of 14 residues. Germline values: CDR1 SQVTM, CDR2 ANQGSEA. CDR3 sequence: CSVTSQRITGEQYF. CDR3 nucleotides: TGCAGCGTTACTAGCCAGAGGATTACTGGGGAGCAGTACTTC.

This sequence joins TRBV12-2 and TRBJ2-6; whether TRBD1, the table's D call, matches the DNA was not checked. TRBV12-2 is termed a pseudogene. This CDR3 has 18 residues. The DNA for the CDR3 is TGTGCAAGTCGCCAGATCCTCTCCACACAAAGTCGGGCCAACGTCCTGACTTTC. Its protein product is CASRQILSTQSRANVLTF.

The chain carries TRBV27 and TRBJ2-5; D perhaps matches TRBD2 (6 bases). The CDR3 is made up of 16 amino acids. V lost 6 bases, J lost 2 bases, and 19 bases lay in between. Germline assignment: CDR1 MNHEY and CDR2 SMNVEV (reference sequence). CDR3 in DNA: TGTGCCAGCAGCTTAAGTTGGTCTAGCGAGCAAGAGACCCAGTACTTC. Residues: CASSLSWSSEQETQYF.

The CDR3 DNA reads as TGTGCCAGCAGTTATGATCTTTGGGGGAGCTCCTACGAGCAGTACTTC. As protein: CASSYDLWGSSYEQYF. The genes are TRBV6-5 and TRBJ2-7; D possibly matches TRBD1 or TRBD2 (5 bases each). Germline V gene lookup returns CDR1 MNHEY and CDR2 SVGAGI. This CDR3 comprises 16 residues. Trimming cost V 3 bases and J 0 bases, with 15 bases left between them.

This clone was counted a single time. The genes are TRBV4-2 and TRBJ2-7; the match to TRBD2 covers 9 bases. Per the germline V gene, CDR1 is LGHNA and CDR2 is YNFKEQ. This CDR3 has 17 amino acids. With V trimmed by 0 bases and J by 0 bases, 6 bases remained unmatched. The CDR3 nucleotides are TGTGCCAGCAGCCAAGACCCGACTAGCGGTAGCTCCTACGAGCAGTACTTC. Amino acid sequence: CASSQDPTSGSSYEQYF.

The rearrangement links TRBV7-2 to TRBJ1-2, with D perhaps matching TRBD1 (5 bases). The CDR3 spans 18 residues. Germline CDR1 is SGHTA and CDR2 is FQGNSA. V was pared by 1 base and J by 6 bases, with 24 bases between. The CDR3 is CASSLDSGGGQSGNGYTF. CDR3 bases: TGTGCCAGCAGCTTAGATAGTGGGGGTGGCCAGAGTGGAAATGGCTACACCTTC.

The rearrangement links TRBV6-1 to TRBJ2-1; D possibly corresponds to TRBD2 (6 bases). This CDR3 is built from 14 residues. CDR1 MNHNS and CDR2 SASEGT come from the germline V gene. V gave up 2 bases and J gave up 6 bases, with 11 bases separating them. CDR3 bases: TGTGCCAGCAGTGAAAGGGGACTCGGCAATGAGCAGTTCTTC. Residues: CASSERGLGNEQFF.

This clone was found a few times. The J gene is TRBJ2-3, the V gene TRBV6-5; 7 bases are shared with TRBD1. Trimming removed 10 bases from V and 0 bases from J; junction bases left unmatched: 7. This CDR3 comprises 14 residues. The germline V gene encodes CDR1 MNHEY and CDR2 SVGAGI. The CDR3 coding sequence is TGTGCCACCCACCGACAGGGCAGCACAGATACGCAGTATTTT. Translation: CATHRQGSTDTQYF.

The chain employs TRBV7-6 and TRBJ2-7; no clear D. This CDR3 is 15 amino acids long. Trimming pared 1 base from V and 1 base from J, leaving 11 bases between. CDR1 is SGHVS, CDR2 FNYEAQ, per germline. The CDR3 here is CASSLEAAGSYEQYF. The CDR3 DNA reads TGTGCCAGCAGCTTAGAGGCGGCTGGATCCTACGAGCAGTACTTC.

This chain uses TRBV18 with TRBJ1-1; D gene ambiguous. The germline V and J ends were trimmed by 2 bases and 0 bases, with 4 bases remaining between them. Germline V gene sequence: CDR1 KGHSH, CDR2 LQKENI. The CDR3 has 13 amino acids. CDR3 loop: CASSPAVNTEAFF. The CDR3 nucleotides are TGTGCCAGCTCACCAGCAGTGAACACTGAAGCTTTCTTT.